These T cell receptor beta chains were read from a single sample in a study of early T cells in non-severe SARS-CoV-2 infection. TCRdb ran MiXCR on the 5' RACE reads and lists one entry per CDR3 protein. The sample includes roughly 57,000 distinct CDR3 sequences, 10% to 15% of them seen just once. The source was whole blood, collected at baseline. These receptors were taken from an adult who was a healthcare worker with PCR-confirmed SARS-CoV-2 infection or an uninfected control (not recorded which). Both conserved end residues are part of each CDR3. D genes are given only for firm matches. Only part of the rows carry a size: once, few, many, or a class if the clone is expanded.

D gene: TRBD2; V gene: TRBV7-6; clone size: -; J gene: TRBJ2-2; CDR3 protein: CASSLGTSGSGTGELFF; CDR3 DNA: TGTGCCAGCAGCCTCGGGACTAGCGGGAGTGGCACCGGGGAGCTGTTTTTT
D gene: -; V gene: TRBV6-6; clone size: many; J gene: TRBJ2-7; CDR3 protein: CASSYRAVFYEQYF; CDR3 DNA: TGTGCCAGCAGTTACAGGGCTGTTTTTTACGAGCAGTACTTC
D gene: TRBD1; V gene: TRBV7-2; clone size: -; J gene: TRBJ2-7; CDR3 protein: CASSQRDRGSYEQYF; CDR3 DNA: TGTGCCAGCAGCCAAAGGGACAGGGGCTCCTACGAGCAGTACTTC
D gene: -; V gene: TRBV20-1; clone size: few; J gene: TRBJ2-5; CDR3 protein: CSAPLERLQETQYF; CDR3 DNA: TGCAGTGCCCCGTTGGAGCGTCTCCAAGAGACCCAGTACTTC
D gene: -; V gene: TRBV7-8; clone size: few; J gene: TRBJ1-2; CDR3 protein: CASSMAGDNYGYTF; CDR3 DNA: TGTGCCAGCTCCATGGCGGGAGATAACTATGGCTACACCTTC
D gene: -; V gene: TRBV27; clone size: -; J gene: TRBJ1-5; CDR3 protein: CASSLPPQPQHF; CDR3 DNA: TGTGCCAGCAGTTTACCGCCACAGCCCCAGCATTTT
D gene: -; V gene: TRBV28; clone size: few; J gene: TRBJ1-5; CDR3 protein: CASSLISRLGNQPQHF; CDR3 DNA: TGTGCCAGCAGTTTAATCAGCCGTTTAGGTAATCAGCCCCAGCATTTT
D gene: -; V gene: TRBV5-1; clone size: many; J gene: TRBJ1-2; CDR3 protein: CASSLEVHYGYTF; CDR3 DNA: TGCGCCAGCAGCTTGGAAGTTCACTATGGCTACACCTTC
D gene: -; V gene: TRBV5-6; clone size: -; J gene: TRBJ1-5; CDR3 protein: CASSAGFNQPQHF; CDR3 DNA: TGTGCCAGCAGCGCTGGCTTCAATCAGCCCCAGCATTTT
D gene: TRBD1; V gene: TRBV12-3/TRBV12-4; clone size: many; J gene: TRBJ2-7; CDR3 protein: CASSAPGTGSREQYF; CDR3 DNA: TGTGCCAGCAGTGCTCCCGGGACAGGTTCGAGAGAGCAGTACTTC
D gene: -; V gene: TRBV2; clone size: many; J gene: TRBJ2-1; CDR3 protein: CASSEGQGPYNEQFF; CDR3 DNA: TGTGCCAGCAGTGAAGGTCAGGGACCCTACAATGAGCAGTTCTTC
D gene: -; V gene: TRBV27; clone size: -; J gene: TRBJ2-1; CDR3 protein: CASSSGTYNEQFF; CDR3 DNA: TGTGCCAGCAGTTCGGGGACCTACAATGAGCAGTTCTTC
D gene: -; V gene: TRBV18; clone size: few; J gene: TRBJ1-1; CDR3 protein: CASSPSGRRQNTEAFF; CDR3 DNA: TGTGCCAGCTCACCCTCAGGGCGCAGACAGAACACTGAAGCTTTCTTT
D gene: -; V gene: TRBV7-9; clone size: -; J gene: TRBJ2-7; CDR3 protein: CASSGANRNEQYF; CDR3 DNA: TGTGCCAGCAGCGGTGCTAACAGAAACGAGCAGTACTTC
D gene: -; V gene: TRBV7-7; clone size: few; J gene: TRBJ2-2; CDR3 protein: CASSPKAPDTGELFF; CDR3 DNA: TGTGCCAGCAGCCCTAAGGCCCCCGACACCGGGGAGCTGTTTTTT
D gene: TRBD2; V gene: TRBV28; clone size: -; J gene: TRBJ2-3; CDR3 protein: CASSPQTSGSLTDTQYF; CDR3 DNA: TGTGCCAGCAGTCCGCAGACTAGCGGGAGTTTAACAGATACGCAGTATTTT
D gene: -; V gene: TRBV6-2/TRBV6-3; clone size: -; J gene: TRBJ1-1; CDR3 protein: CASSYFVGGTEAFF; CDR3 DNA: TGTGCCAGCAGTTACTTCGTGGGGGGCACTGAAGCTTTCTTT
D gene: -; V gene: TRBV5-6; clone size: -; J gene: TRBJ2-4; CDR3 protein: CASSLGQGTNIQYF; CDR3 DNA: TGTGCCAGCAGCTTGGGTCAGGGGACAAACATTCAGTACTTC
D gene: -; V gene: TRBV5-8; clone size: few; J gene: TRBJ1-1; CDR3 protein: CASSLGPEGTEAFF; CDR3 DNA: TGTGCCAGCAGCTTGGGCCCCGAGGGCACTGAAGCTTTCTTT
D gene: -; V gene: TRBV4-3; clone size: many; J gene: TRBJ2-6; CDR3 protein: CASSQDAAKGANVLTF; CDR3 DNA: TGCGCCAGCAGCCAAGACGCAGCCAAGGGGGCCAACGTCCTGACTTTC
D gene: -; V gene: TRBV28; clone size: many; J gene: TRBJ2-7; CDR3 protein: CASSSARTSPEQYF; CDR3 DNA: TGTGCCAGCAGTTCCGCTCGAACTAGCCCCGAGCAGTACTTC
D gene: -; V gene: TRBV6-5; clone size: many; J gene: TRBJ1-2; CDR3 protein: CASSYSGEANYGYTF; CDR3 DNA: TGTGCCAGCAGTTACTCTGGAGAGGCTAACTATGGCTACACCTTC
D gene: -; V gene: TRBV19; clone size: few; J gene: TRBJ2-3; CDR3 protein: CASSARPGPGTADTQYF; CDR3 DNA: TGTGCCAGTAGTGCGAGACCAGGGCCCGGGACCGCAGATACGCAGTATTTT
D gene: TRBD2; V gene: TRBV12-3/TRBV12-4; clone size: few; J gene: TRBJ2-1; CDR3 protein: CASSPRPSGDNEQFF; CDR3 DNA: TGTGCCAGCAGTCCCCGGCCTAGCGGAGACAATGAGCAGTTCTTC
D gene: -; V gene: TRBV5-1; clone size: many; J gene: TRBJ2-3; CDR3 protein: CASSLDRLITDTQYF; CDR3 DNA: TGCGCCAGCAGCTTGGACAGGTTGATCACAGATACGCAGTATTTT
D gene: -; V gene: TRBV7-2; clone size: few; J gene: TRBJ1-1; CDR3 protein: CASSLYLRDKNTEAFF; CDR3 DNA: TGTGCCAGCAGCTTGTATCTCCGGGACAAGAACACTGAAGCTTTCTTT
D gene: -; V gene: TRBV4-2; clone size: many; J gene: TRBJ2-7; CDR3 protein: CASSQTRASTYEQYF; CDR3 DNA: TGTGCCAGCAGCCAAACCAGGGCCTCGACCTACGAGCAGTACTTC
D gene: -; V gene: TRBV2; clone size: -; J gene: TRBJ1-6; CDR3 protein: CASSDRGLSPLHF; CDR3 DNA: TGTGCCAGCAGTGACCGGGGTTTGTCACCCCTCCACTTT
D gene: TRBD2; V gene: TRBV28; clone size: many; J gene: TRBJ2-3; CDR3 protein: CASSPYSREWDTQYF; CDR3 DNA: TGTGCCAGCAGTCCCTACTCGCGGGAGTGGGATACGCAGTATTTT
D gene: -; V gene: TRBV7-3; clone size: many; J gene: TRBJ2-1; CDR3 protein: CASSPKGRNEQFF; CDR3 DNA: TGTGCCAGCAGCCCAAAAGGACGGAATGAGCAGTTCTTC
D gene: TRBD2; V gene: TRBV27; clone size: few; J gene: TRBJ2-1; CDR3 protein: CASSLLAGGRYEQFF; CDR3 DNA: TGTGCCAGCAGCTTGCTAGCGGGAGGAAGGTATGAGCAGTTCTTC
D gene: TRBD2; V gene: TRBV25-1; clone size: few; J gene: TRBJ2-2; CDR3 protein: CASSDRQAGGHTGELFF; CDR3 DNA: TGTGCCAGCAGTGATCGTCAAGCGGGAGGGCACACCGGGGAGCTGTTTTTT
D gene: -; V gene: TRBV7-2; clone size: -; J gene: TRBJ2-2; CDR3 protein: CASSSPPGELFF; CDR3 DNA: TGTGCCAGCAGCTCCCCTCCCGGGGAGCTGTTTTTT
D gene: -; V gene: TRBV7-8; clone size: -; J gene: TRBJ2-1; CDR3 protein: CASSLQRSEVGNEQFF; CDR3 DNA: TGTGCCAGCAGCTTACAGCGGTCGGAGGTGGGCAATGAGCAGTTCTTC
D gene: -; V gene: TRBV7-2; clone size: -; J gene: TRBJ1-2; CDR3 protein: CASGLNPGADYGYTF; CDR3 DNA: TGTGCCAGCGGATTGAATCCAGGGGCCGACTACGGCTACACCTTC
D gene: -; V gene: TRBV6-2/TRBV6-3; clone size: once; J gene: TRBJ1-2; CDR3 protein: CASKPFPGRSTNYGYTF; CDR3 DNA: TGTGCCAGCAAACCGTTTCCGGGACGAAGTACCAACTATGGCTACACCTTC
D gene: -; V gene: TRBV28; clone size: -; J gene: TRBJ1-1; CDR3 protein: CASSDAGTADTEAFF; CDR3 DNA: TGTGCCAGCAGTGACGCCGGGACTGCAGACACTGAAGCTTTCTTT
D gene: TRBD2; V gene: TRBV4-1; clone size: -; J gene: TRBJ2-1; CDR3 protein: CASSQPTSGRHNEQFF; CDR3 DNA: TGCGCCAGCAGCCAACCGACTAGCGGGAGACACAATGAGCAGTTCTTC
D gene: -; V gene: TRBV2; clone size: few; J gene: TRBJ2-1; CDR3 protein: CASSEAVPPYNEQFF; CDR3 DNA: TGTGCCAGCAGTGAAGCGGTTCCCCCCTACAATGAGCAGTTCTTC
D gene: -; V gene: TRBV7-6; clone size: many; J gene: TRBJ2-4; CDR3 protein: CASSETNGAIQYF; CDR3 DNA: TGTGCCAGCAGCGAAACGAATGGGGCCATTCAGTACTTC
D gene: TRBD2; V gene: TRBV3-1; clone size: few; J gene: TRBJ2-7; CDR3 protein: CASSLGLVEQYF; CDR3 DNA: TGTGCCAGCAGCCTAGGACTAGTCGAGCAGTACTTC
D gene: -; V gene: TRBV9; clone size: few; J gene: TRBJ2-5; CDR3 protein: CASSVAVRTGVQETQYF; CDR3 DNA: TGTGCCAGCAGCGTAGCTGTAAGGACCGGGGTTCAAGAGACCCAGTACTTC
D gene: -; V gene: TRBV7-6; clone size: few; J gene: TRBJ2-1; CDR3 protein: CASSLEWNEQFF; CDR3 DNA: TGTGCCAGCAGCTTAGAATGGAATGAGCAGTTCTTC
D gene: -; V gene: TRBV7-2; clone size: -; J gene: TRBJ2-5; CDR3 protein: CASSFGAARQETQYF; CDR3 DNA: TGTGCCAGCAGCTTTGGGGCAGCGAGACAAGAGACCCAGTACTTC
D gene: -; V gene: TRBV18; clone size: few; J gene: TRBJ2-7; CDR3 protein: CASSKLGGAEYF; CDR3 DNA: TGTGCCAGCTCCAAGTTGGGCGGGGCCGAGTACTTC
D gene: -; V gene: TRBV28; clone size: many; J gene: TRBJ2-6; CDR3 protein: CASNGHFSGANVLTF; CDR3 DNA: TGTGCCAGCAACGGTCATTTTTCTGGGGCCAACGTCCTGACTTTC
D gene: -; V gene: TRBV12-3/TRBV12-4; clone size: few; J gene: TRBJ2-2; CDR3 protein: CASSLAHGGANTGELFF; CDR3 DNA: TGTGCCAGCAGTTTAGCGCACGGAGGGGCGAACACCGGGGAGCTGTTTTTT
D gene: -; V gene: TRBV4-2; clone size: few; J gene: TRBJ2-2; CDR3 protein: CASSQDLGEAGELFF; CDR3 DNA: TGTGCCAGCAGCCAAGATCTCGGGGAGGCCGGGGAGCTGTTTTTT
D gene: TRBD1; V gene: TRBV7-2; clone size: few; J gene: TRBJ2-4; CDR3 protein: CASSLGAGTGGMLAKNIQYF; CDR3 DNA: TGTGCCAGCAGCTTAGGTGCGGGGACAGGAGGGATGCTAGCCAAAAACATTCAGTACTTC
D gene: TRBD2; V gene: TRBV7-6; clone size: few; J gene: TRBJ2-2; CDR3 protein: CASSAGLAGSTNTGELFF; CDR3 DNA: TGTGCCAGCAGCGCCGGACTAGCGGGATCAACGAACACCGGGGAGCTGTTTTTT
D gene: -; V gene: TRBV29-1; clone size: few; J gene: TRBJ2-7; CDR3 protein: CSVQILLGEQYF; CDR3 DNA: TGCAGCGTTCAAATACTTTTAGGCGAGCAGTACTTC
D gene: -; V gene: TRBV6-6; clone size: -; J gene: TRBJ2-5; CDR3 protein: CASSLSRAGETQYF; CDR3 DNA: TGTGCCAGCAGTTTGTCCAGGGCCGGGGAGACCCAGTACTTC
D gene: -; V gene: TRBV5-6; clone size: many; J gene: TRBJ2-4; CDR3 protein: CASSFFAPRTKNIQYF; CDR3 DNA: TGTGCCAGCAGCTTCTTCGCCCCGAGGACCAAAAACATTCAGTACTTC
D gene: -; V gene: TRBV10-3; clone size: few; J gene: TRBJ2-1; CDR3 protein: CAISLQTLKGYNEQFF; CDR3 DNA: TGTGCCATCAGCCTACAGACACTGAAAGGATACAATGAGCAGTTCTTC
D gene: TRBD2; V gene: TRBV24-1; clone size: -; J gene: TRBJ2-1; CDR3 protein: CATSDLSTSGNEQFF; CDR3 DNA: TGTGCCACCAGTGATTTGTCGACTAGCGGCAATGAGCAGTTCTTC